Sequencing of this TCR beta chain was carried out in a study of cytomegalovirus exposure and HLA in healthy donors (TCRdb year 2017). Turning to the overall study: According to an earlier analysis of 450 to 650 of the donors, some 180 million T cells yielded over 90 million unique TCR beta sequences and 250 to 350 Gb of sequence data. About 300 gigabases of sequencing data and tens of millions of unique TCR sequences were included in an early release covering around 600 HLA-typed donors. Among the roughly 390 genotyped donors, 81% belonged to the genetic ancestry cluster associated with self-reported Caucasian donors. The study aimed to test whether signatures of past pathogen exposure could be identified by cataloging public T cell receptors. Using immunosequencing, the study profiled T cell repertoires from 550 to 750 subjects and related those repertoires to cytomegalovirus serostatus. A separate validation cohort of roughly 130 different subjects was used in addition to the approximately 640-subject first cohort. To predict cytomegalovirus infection status, the study brought together high-throughput TCR immunosequencing, statistical association of individual TCRs with disease status, and machine learning. A later analysis re-analyzed previously published TCR beta repertoires from 666 donors and added high-resolution HLA genotyping to study TCR occurrence patterns. Rather than using new phenotypic data, the later analysis identified candidate immune exposures from TCR beta sequences and from how often those sequences occurred across donors. An earlier analysis of fewer than 750 of the donors used high-throughput TCR beta sequencing to judge whether each TCR beta V gene segment behaved as functional or pseudogenic. Donor age, sex, ethnicity and CMV serostatus were compiled alongside the repertoire data. A later genetic analysis took genome-wide SNP genotypes for about 55% of the roughly 670 donors and used that subset as a discovery cohort. All discovery cohort repertoires had been generated using a single sequencing platform. HLA typing included class I and class II loci at four-digit resolution. Typing coverage differed by locus: A, B, C, DRB1 and DQB1 were typed in about 620-630 donors, DQA1 in 522, DPA1 in roughly 590, and DPB1 in just under 490. About five DR-DQ haplotypes were treated as single units for association and clustering because of strong linkage in the cohort. Across about 370 genotyped donors of the cohort, an average of about 240,000 unique TCR beta nucleotide sequences per donor were sequenced, and roughly 20% of those sequences were non-productive.

As regards this clone: Its cognate antigen has yet to be identified. Per-base quality was not reported, and no clone a single base away is much larger than it.

Sequences SGDLS (CDR1) and YYNGEE (CDR2) are obtained from the germline V gene. From its cysteine to its phenylalanine, the CDR3 spans 16 amino acids. Only CDR3 DNA is held: 48 bases, read in frame from base 1. V and J are truncated by 4 bases and 6 bases respectively, leaving an intervening sequence of 20 bases. The cohort comprised fewer than 700 healthy bone marrow donors. Cohort members were all nominally healthy when sampled, although unrecorded immune exposures were likely present. The donor tested CMV seronegative, placing the donor among the 350 or so seronegative members of the cohort. Every donor gave a peripheral blood sample, and the peripheral blood mononuclear cells from that sample were used for TCR beta sequencing. Genomic DNA extraction from the blood cell samples was performed with the Qiagen DNeasy Blood Extraction Kit. Points the paper makes about the study in general: Cytomegalovirus status was reported to be diagnosed by the classifier with high specificity and sensitivity in both the original and validation cohorts. In vitro tests confirmed that a few of the cytomegalovirus-associated TCR beta chains recognize cytomegalovirus antigens. A later genetic analysis associated a missense DCLRE1C variant with V-gene and J-gene trimming of TCR beta chains, and an independent cohort replicated the association. At a false discovery rate of 0.05, a later analysis linked 15,000 to 20,000 TCR beta sequences to specific HLA alleles. A later analysis found that HLA-associated TCR beta chains were more clonally expanded and had lower generation probabilities than equally common non-associated chains. Linkage disequilibrium might explain the correlated functional status among segregating V segments, but an unknown experimental factor could not be excluded. A further reported finding was that TCR beta sequences accurately predicted the HLA-A and HLA-B alleles for most subjects in the first cohort. According to a later analysis, parvovirus B19, influenza, CMV and Epstein-Barr virus appeared linked to several top co-occurrence clusters. Across donors, most TCR sequences were observed very rarely, whereas some public TCRs were present in many individuals. The only immune exposure information available for the cohort was CMV serostatus. In a later analysis, the rate of TCR association differed among HLA loci, with DRB1 alleles having the most associated TCRs and HLA-C alleles having the fewest. A cluster of highly shared sequence variants was judged likely to represent a technical artifact of the sequencing pipeline. In a later analysis, most CMV-associated TCR beta chains were found to appear HLA-restricted, with HLA associations seemingly driven largely by CMV exposure. An earlier analysis of some 590 of the donors showed that most TCR beta V segments appeared in productive rearrangements either about 87% or about 30% of the time, which broadly matched IMGT annotations. Some IMGT-functional V segments, including TRBV6-2 and TRBV6-3, could not be told apart with the 87-base-pair reads, so those segments were excluded. In this cohort, only TCR beta chains were sequenced, and detectable features were limited by the absence of alpha or paired-chain data. Because HLA typing was unavailable for some donors at each locus, only the typed subset was used in association tests. Compared with the 666-donor mean, donors in an Asian-associated ancestry cluster had fewer N-insertions in productive TCRs, according to a later genetic analysis. It was suggested by the authors that the approach could potentially be generalized to other disease states and immunological phenotypes. When HLA alleles, especially DR and DQ, strongly co-occurred, attributing TCR associations to individual alleles was difficult. Sequencing depth was assumed to be roughly uniform across donors in the presence/absence analyses, though that assumption may not hold. The study gave a list of over 150 TCR beta chains associated with cytomegalovirus. Some 16 rarely observed V segments, including chromosome 9 orphons, were excluded from the earlier analysis of some 590 of the donors because counts were too low.

Receptor libraries were prepared by the immunoSEQ multiplex PCR assay. A mixture of 60 forward primers for TCR Vbeta segments and 13 reverse primers for TCR Jbeta segments was used in the multiplex PCR. Amplification of the CDR3 region of rearranged TCR beta genes was performed with a multiplex PCR assay on genomic DNA. The Illumina HiSeq System was used to sequence the amplified TCR beta libraries as 87-base-pair reads. Regarding the original processing steps: A later analysis counted 65 million to 90 million unique TCR beta chains across the 600 to 850 repertoires, and 10 million to 11 million of these chains were shared by at least two donors. To remove PCR and sequencing errors, raw reads were error-corrected and collapsed into unique sequences using a nearest-neighbor algorithm that merged closely related sequences. CDR3 sequences were aligned to IMGT reference sequences to assign V, D and J gene segments. Each retained sequence needed at least a six-nucleotide match to both a V gene segment and a J gene segment. A rearrangement was called productive if the CDR3 had no stop codons and remained in frame with V and J, and every other rearrangement was called non-productive. Following IMGT convention, CDR3 was defined as the stretch from the second conserved V-encoded cysteine to the conserved J-encoded phenylalanine. In an earlier analysis of just under 600 of the donors, sequences lacking an unambiguous match to a single V gene segment were excluded. An earlier analysis of over 450 of the donors classified V segments as functional when productive rearrangements were above 56.7% and as segregating when the standard deviation between donors was above 5%. A statistical classification framework was developed to diagnose cytomegalovirus status using the catalog of TCR beta chain sequences. V and J gene assignment, in a later analysis, came from comparing TCR nucleotide sequences with IMGT/GENE-DB human TR gene sequences. Using the TCRdist pipeline, a later analysis assigned CDR3 sequences along with most-parsimonious VDJ recombination scenarios. In a later analysis, every TCR beta chain was defined by the combination of its CDR3 amino acid sequence and its V-gene family, and reads without a unique V-gene family were dropped. In a later analysis, a few hundred highly shared, low-generation-probability nucleotide sequences were removed to address suspected cross-contamination and a sequencing artifact. A later analysis calculated a clonal expansion index for each public chain from normalized within-repertoire ranks of inferred template counts. In a later analysis, generation probabilities were computed using a VDJ recombination model fitted to out-of-frame rearrangements, and the results were checked against IGoR. In a later analysis, TCR-TCR, TCR-HLA and TCR-CMV co-occurrence was scored with hypergeometric tests, and a repertoire-size bias correction was applied to TCR pairs. To estimate false discovery rates, a later analysis permuted the HLA or CMV assignments 20 times. In a later analysis, co-occurring TCRs were grouped using DBSCAN, with TCRdist sequence similarity added in when clustering inside HLA-allele-positive subsets. Co-occurrence clustering excluded repertoires with fewer than 30,000 or more than 120,000 public chains, plus five with anomalous nucleotide sharing. The table comes from immuneACCESS by way of TCRdb, which keeps in-frame sequences with V and J called. Part of the clones is missing from these tables; in studies checked, under half for an unresolved V gene and the rest for unknown reasons. V and J calls plus clone size are reproduced from that table; the DNA served to infer D and trimming. Within this sample are approximately 150,000 clones, with around four fifths of them counted one time only. The top ten hold approximately 3.6% of the sample.

The receptor was derived from a male donor in good health and CMV-seronegative. The sequence joins TRBV9 to TRBJ2-1, with TRBD2 tentatively as D gene (6 bases match). Specimen: PBMCs. CDR3 reads: CASSRKLAPSGNEQFF. The DNA reads as follows: TGTGCCAGCAGCAGAAAGCTAGCGCCCTCGGGCAATGAGCAGTTCTTC. With all but the CDR3 taken from the reference TRBV9 and TRBJ2-1 genes, the full variable domain is: DSGVTQTPKHLITATGQRVTLRCSPRSGDLSVYWYQQSLDQGLQFLIQYYNGEERAKGNILERFSAQQFPDLHSELNLSSLELGDSALYFCASSRKLAPSGNEQFFGPGTRLTVL.